This entry concerns a single T cell receptor (beta chain). Antigen unknown. Next came a second PCR, run for about 7 to 12 cycles, which used a sample-barcoded 5' primer along with a J-beta primer mix. Unique molecular identifiers of 12 random nucleotides labeled each cDNA. TCRdb re-called the 5' RACE reads with MiXCR, one entry per CDR3 protein. The table records roughly 1.5 million distinct CDR3 sequences, 35% to 45% of them present only once. This specimen belongs to a study of blood T cells in healthy people across ages. The CDR3 loop spans 15 amino acids. CDR1 and CDR2 from the germline V gene are SGDLS and YYNGEE. V shed 4 bases, J shed 3 bases, and the junction held 10 bases outside the gene matches. The study's findings and limits: The unknown donor CMV status may have confounded expanded clonotype changes. Observed TCR beta diversity showed a strong correlation with the percentage of naive T cells as measured by flow cytometry. The study could not conclusively compare naive and antigen-experienced cells, given its unsorted PBMCs.

This sequence was found in a woman younger than 30 in good health. This chain joins TRBV9 and TRBJ2-7; 7 bases are shared with TRBD1. The specimen sequenced was blood. The CDR3 protein is CASSPFGQEFYEQYF. CDR3 DNA: TGTGCCAGCAGCCCTTTTGGACAGGAATTCTACGAGCAGTACTTC.